These 15 T cell receptor beta chains originate from one sample sequenced in a study of T cell changes during pregnancy in multiple sclerosis. The assay was immunoSEQ multiplex PCR, and TCRdb's table has in-frame clones only and misses some. The repertoire has tens of thousands of clones, roughly 88% of them found once; the top ten carry around 4.4%. This specimen consisted of CD8+ T cells from peripheral blood mononuclear cells, obtained after pregnancy. Receptor source: a female donor with multiple sclerosis, enrolled in a pregnancy study.

This clone appeared a few times. The rearrangement links TRBV4-3 to TRBJ1-1, with TRBD1 matching over 10 bases. Germline values: CDR1 LGHNA, CDR2 YSLEER. V was pared by 5 bases and J by 4 bases, with 7 bases of the junction left unmatched. The CDR3 runs to 15 residues. CDR3 protein: CASSIRQGAGTEAFF. The DNA of the CDR3 is TGCGCCAGCAGCATACGACAGGGGGCTGGCACTGAAGCTTTCTTT.

The chain carries TRBV2 and TRBJ2-7, with 8 bases that match TRBD1. Trimming removed 10 bases from V and 5 bases from J; junction bases left unmatched: 13. This CDR3 has 14 amino acids. Per the germline V gene, CDR1 is SNHLY and CDR2 is FYNNEI. This CDR3 is CAMGQQGEYDEQYF. The CDR3 coding sequence is TGTGCCATGGGTCAACAGGGGGAGTACGACGAGCAGTACTTC.

The chain combines TRBV13 with TRBJ1-1, with TRBD1 as a possible D gene (6 bases). The germline CDR1 and CDR2 sequences are PRHDT and FYEKMQ (reference sequence). The V end was cut by 5 bases, the J end by 2 bases, with 15 bases between. The CDR3 has 15 residues. The CDR3 DNA reads TGTGCCAGCAGCGAAATGGGACACCCTAACACTGAAGCTTTCTTT. Protein sequence: CASSEMGHPNTEAFF. Supplemented by reference TRBV13 and TRBJ1-1, the full variable domain reads AAGVIQSPRHLIKEKRETATLKCYPIPRHDTVYWYQQGPGQDPQFLISFYEKMQSDKGSIPDRFSAQQFSDYHSELNMSSLELGDSALYFCASSEMGHPNTEAFFGQGTRLTVV.

This clone has only one observation. The V call is TRBV12-5, the J call TRBJ2-3, with TRBD1 identical over 8 bases. The CDR3 is 16 residues long. J lost 6 bases, V lost 3 bases, and 11 bases had no gene match. CDR1 is LGHNT and CDR2 is FRNRAP in the germline V gene. In nucleotides, the CDR3 is TGTGCTAGTGGTTTTGTTCCGGGACAGGTACCCGATACGCAGTATTTT. Its translation: CASGFVPGQVPDTQYF.

This clone showed up just once. V is TRBV30 and J is TRBJ2-2; D possibly corresponds to TRBD1 (7 bases). Trimming left V 6 bases short and J 4 bases short, with 18 bases between. Germline V gives CDR1 GTSNPN, CDR2 SVGIG (reference sequence). CDR3 length equals 15 residues. CDR3 coding DNA: TGTGCCTGCCCCAGTCAGGGGGGCCCCACCGGGGAGCTGTTTTTT. Its translation is CACPSQGGPTGELFF.

This sequence joins TRBV5-8 and TRBJ2-3; 7 bases line up with TRBD1. J lost 0 bases, V lost 5 bases, and 6 bases had no gene match. Germline V lookup: CDR1 SGHTS, CDR2 YDEGEE. The CDR3 consists of 15 residues. The CDR3 coding sequence is TGTGCCAGCAGTTGGCTACAGGGGAGCACAGATACGCAGTATTTT. It is translated as CASSWLQGSTDTQYF.

The rearrangement uses TRBV6-1 and TRBJ1-6, with 7 bases that match TRBD1. V lost 5 bases to trimming and J lost 9 bases; unmatched junction nucleotides: 10. Germline CDR1 is MNHNS and CDR2 is SASEGT. The CDR3 sequence is 15 residues long. CDR3 DNA sequence: TGTGCCAGCAGTTTCGACAGGGATTATGGTTCACCCCTCCACTTT. Protein: CASSFDRDYGSPLHF.

This clone appeared once. The chain couples TRBV7-2 to TRBJ2-7; the D is unclear. Trimming left V 0 bases short and J 4 bases short, with 7 bases between. There are 13 residues in the CDR3. The V gene's germline CDR1 is SGHTA and CDR2 FQGNSA. The CDR3 nucleotides read TGTGCCAGCAGCTTAGCCCAGAAATACGAGCAGTACTTC. It yields the protein CASSLAQKYEQYF.

The V call is TRBV3-2, the J call TRBJ1-6. TRBV3-2 has pseudogene status. This CDR3 is built from 9 residues. This chain's CDR3 is CARGRSLHF. CDR3 DNA: TGTGCTCGGGGGAGATCCCTCCACTTT.

The V call is TRBV9, the J call TRBJ1-3; the D is unclear. Trimming pared 0 bases from V and 1 base from J, leaving 5 bases between. The CDR3 length is 14 residues. Germline lookup yields CDR1 SGDLS and CDR2 YYNGEE. The CDR3 spells CASSVVSSGNTIYF. In DNA form, the CDR3 reads TGTGCCAGCAGCGTAGTTAGTTCTGGAAACACCATATATTTT.

The chain combines TRBV6-5 with TRBJ1-2; 9 nucleotides line up with TRBD1. Germline loops: CDR1 MNHEY, CDR2 SVGAGI. The CDR3 loop spans 14 amino acids. V shed 5 bases and J 8 bases; nucleotides not matched to a gene: 9. The CDR3 nucleotides read TGTGCCAGCAGTCGGGACAGGGCCGGTAGCGGCTACACCTTC. The encoded protein is CASSRDRAGSGYTF.

This clone was picked up a small number of times. The chain carries TRBV19 and TRBJ1-1, with 12 bases matching TRBD1. CDR3 length: 14 residues. Germline V gene sequence: CDR1 LNHDA, CDR2 SQIVND (reference sequence). The J segment lost 6 bases and the V segment lost 5 bases, leaving 4 bases of the junction unmatched. DNA for the CDR3: TGTGCCAGTAGTCCGGGACAGGGGGCGGCTGAAGCTTTCTTT. Translating gives CASSPGQGAAEAFF.

V gene TRBV7-6 combines with J gene TRBJ1-2, with D perhaps matching TRBD1 (5 bases). Trimming cost V 5 bases and J 1 base, with 14 bases left between them. The CDR3 spans 15 residues. Germline V CDR1 and CDR2: SGHVS, FNYEAQ. Here the CDR3 reads CASSPTASVNYGYTF. CDR3 bases: TGTGCCAGCAGCCCGACAGCCTCCGTTAACTATGGCTACACCTTC.

The J gene is TRBJ2-5, the V gene TRBV7-9, with 10 bases identical to TRBD2. There are 15 residues in the CDR3. Germline V gene sequence: CDR1 SEHNR, CDR2 FQNEAQ (reference sequence). V shed 3 bases and J 5 bases; nucleotides not matched to a gene: 6. The CDR3 coding sequence is TGTGCCAGCAGCTTCCTAGCGGGGGATAGTGAGACCCAGTACTTC. Its translation: CASSFLAGDSETQYF. Combining the CDR3 with reference TRBV7-9 and TRBJ2-5 gives the whole variable domain DTGVSQNPRHKITKRGQNVTFRCDPISEHNRLYWYRQTLGQGPEFLTYFQNEAQLEKSRLLSDRFSAERPKGSFSTLEIQRTEQGDSAMYLCASSFLAGDSETQYFGPGTRLLVL.

The chain recombines TRBV6-1 with TRBJ1-5, with no clear D. The germline V and J ends were trimmed by 4 bases and 2 bases, with 12 bases remaining between them. The CDR3 length is 15 residues. Germline CDR1 reads MNHNS; CDR2 reads SASEGT. This chain's CDR3 is CASSVGDGGNQPQHF. In DNA, the CDR3 is TGTGCCAGCAGTGTGGGTGACGGGGGCAATCAGCCCCAGCATTTT.